This TCR beta chain appears in the sequencing data of a study of response to subunit inactivated influenza vaccine. Broader study findings: Researchers suggested that each seasonal influenza vaccination recruits few new T cells.

TCRdb analysed the RT-PCR reads with MiXCR anew, one entry per CDR3 protein. The sample includes about 170,000 distinct CDR3 sequences, less than 15% of them seen just once. The CDR3 is 15 amino acids. Trimming cost V 0 bases and J 1 base, with 6 bases left between them. Germline CDR1 and CDR2: SGHDN and FVKESK. In regard to this clonotype: The antigen is undetermined.

The sample was also linked to a second study, of T cells expressing NK-cell markers. That report notes: UMIs were included in TCR beta cDNA generated by 5'RACE template switching.

This TCR came from a man aged 45 to 65 who received an inactivated influenza vaccine. The sample in question was CD8+ T cells sorted from PBMCs, obtained roughly 13 days after vaccination. The chain recombines TRBV14 with TRBJ2-2, with unresolved D. The CDR3 DNA is TGTGCCAGCAGCCAAGAGACCGGGAACACCGGGGAGCTGTTTTTT. Residues: CASSQETGNTGELFF.